The clone carrying this T cell receptor (beta chain) was seen only a few times. Its specificity is unknown. Sequencing relied on a cDNA template that was reverse transcribed from extracted RNA. Libraries were prepared by immunoSEQ multiplex PCR; TCRdb keeps only in-frame clonotypes and omits some of them. The table lists 100,000 to 150,000 clones, around three fifths of them singletons, with less than 5.5% in the top ten. This sample stems from a study of CD8+ T cells in alopecia areata. General study points: Mice showed TCR sharing more clearly than patients did, possibly owing to HLA. Normal scalp had lower clonality than lesional scalp, with alopecia totalis/universalis lesions showing this most strongly.

Germline lookup yields CDR1 SGHRS and CDR2 YFSETQ. This CDR3 comprises 11 residues. V lost 4 bases, J lost 0 bases, and 1 base lay in between. The chain carries TRBV5-1 and TRBJ2-5; D is uncertain. This TCR was sampled from a human donor with alopecia areata. Source: CD4+ T cells sorted from blood, taken at week 0. CDR3 nucleotide sequence: TGCGCCAGCAGCGACCAAGAGACCCAGTACTTC. As protein: CASSDQETQYF.